This TCR beta chain originates from a study of tumor-infiltrating T cells and Merkel cell polyomavirus (dated by TCRdb to the late 2010s). Describing the broader study: CD8+ T cells specific for the Merkel cell polyomavirus KLL epitope were examined in Merkel cell carcinoma patients. Most whole-tumor samples were obtained as 25-micron curls cut from formalin-fixed, paraffin-embedded tissue blocks. In 14 samples, TRB sequencing was done on KLL-tetramer-sorted cells from blood or tumor-infiltrating lymphocytes, along with around eleven matched whole-tumor samples. In the whole study, one tumor sample was a frozen nodal tumor digest, and another tumor sample was a flash-frozen core biopsy of a metastasis. The therapies patients received were varied and non-standardized, including chemotherapy, radiation and immunotherapies. Disease stage at presentation varied among the patients, and patient follow-up lasted a median of about 2.6 years, ranging from roughly 1.1 to 6.0 years. The study at large found these results: More unique KLL-specific clonotypes in tumors (about 5-120 vs 0-3) was associated with a significant MCC-specific survival advantage (P = 0.0051). Significantly improved MCC-specific survival was associated with a higher intratumoral fraction of KLL-specific T cells (roughly 1.8-18% versus about 0-0.15%). KLL-specific TRB repertoires were diverse and mostly private, with just one public clonotype, shared by two patients, among hundreds of unique sequences. The small sample size of the study (n ≈ 12 patients) is a limitation. Because only a single viral epitope was studied, T cells directed against other Merkel cell polyomavirus epitopes were not captured.

Inclusive of the bounding cysteine and phenylalanine, the CDR3 is 10 residues long. CDR3 DNA only is kept here, 30 bases in frame from base 1. The trim is 7 bases for V and 5 bases for J, with a gap of 5 bases between the germline ends. According to the germline V gene, CDR1 reads SGHRS and CDR2 reads YFSETQ. Receptor libraries were prepared by the immunoSEQ multiplex PCR assay. Genomic DNA extraction, TRB sequencing and normalization were performed by Adaptive Biotechnologies (Seattle, WA). The original pipeline was this. Clonality was calculated as one minus the Shannon entropy of productive TRB sequences, normalized by log2 of unique productive sequences. KLL-specific clonotypes in tumors were identified by matching TCRbeta CDR3 amino acid sequences to those from the tetramer-sorted sample of each patient. As stored in TCRdb, this immuneACCESS dataset retains in-frame rearrangements with V and J assigned. A fraction of the clones does not appear; measured against another copy, unresolved V genes explain less than half of the discrepancy, and the remainder lacks a known reason. For V, J and clone size, that table is used; D and trimming come from the DNA. The table for this sample lists more than 20,000 clones; 87% of them were counted only once. Together, the top ten hold roughly 2.7% of the sample.

This clone occurred once. What this receptor recognizes is not known. No much larger clone exists at a distance of one base, and base qualities are not known. Robust positive staining for Merkel cell polyomavirus Large T antigen was observed by immunohistochemistry in the tumors of all patients. Eleven to twelve Merkel cell carcinoma patients were included, each with robust KLL-tetramer+ populations (above 0.04% of CD8+ T cells) in blood and/or cultured TIL. All patients were Caucasian, with a median age of about 60 years and a range of roughly 50 to 85 years. For patients with unknown primaries who presented with nodal disease, or in cases where primary tissue was insufficient, lymph node tumors were analyzed.

The V gene is TRBV5-1 and the J gene is TRBJ2-3; the D gene assignment is ambiguous. The sequencing input was lymph node tissue. The clonotype was recovered from a man aged 50 to 60 with Merkel cell carcinoma. CDR3 region: CASGEDTQYF. The bases are TGCGCCAGCGGAGAAGATACGCAGTATTTT.